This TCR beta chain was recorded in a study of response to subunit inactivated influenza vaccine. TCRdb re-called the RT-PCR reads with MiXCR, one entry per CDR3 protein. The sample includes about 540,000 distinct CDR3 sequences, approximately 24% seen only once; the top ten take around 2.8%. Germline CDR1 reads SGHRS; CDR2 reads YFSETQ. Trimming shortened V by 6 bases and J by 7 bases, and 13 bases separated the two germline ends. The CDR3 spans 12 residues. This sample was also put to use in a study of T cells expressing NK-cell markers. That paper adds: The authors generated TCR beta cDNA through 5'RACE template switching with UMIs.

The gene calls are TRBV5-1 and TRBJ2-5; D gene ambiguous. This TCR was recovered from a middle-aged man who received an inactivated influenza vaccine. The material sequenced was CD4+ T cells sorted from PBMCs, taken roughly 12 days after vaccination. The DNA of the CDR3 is TGCGCCAGCAAGGAGACAAGTGGGACCCAGTACTTC. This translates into CASKETSGTQYF. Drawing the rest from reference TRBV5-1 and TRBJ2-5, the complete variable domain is KAGVTQTPRYLIKTRGQQVTLSCSPISGHRSVSWYQQTPGQGLQFLFEYFSETQRNKGNFPGRFSGRQFSNSRSEMNVSTLELGDSALYLCASKETSGTQYFGPGTRLLVL.